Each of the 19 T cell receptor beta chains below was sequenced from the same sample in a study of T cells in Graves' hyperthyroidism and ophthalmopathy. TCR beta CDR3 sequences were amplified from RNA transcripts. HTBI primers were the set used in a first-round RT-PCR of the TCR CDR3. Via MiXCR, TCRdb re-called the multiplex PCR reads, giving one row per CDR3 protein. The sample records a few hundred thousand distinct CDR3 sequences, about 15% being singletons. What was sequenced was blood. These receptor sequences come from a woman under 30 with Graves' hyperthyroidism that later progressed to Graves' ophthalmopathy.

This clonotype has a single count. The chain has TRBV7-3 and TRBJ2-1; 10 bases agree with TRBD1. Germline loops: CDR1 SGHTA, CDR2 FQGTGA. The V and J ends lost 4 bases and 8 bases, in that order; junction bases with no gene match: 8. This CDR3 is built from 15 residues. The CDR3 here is CASSWVGTGEHEQFF. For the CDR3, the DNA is TGTGCCAGCAGCTGGGTAGGGACAGGGGAACATGAGCAGTTCTTC.

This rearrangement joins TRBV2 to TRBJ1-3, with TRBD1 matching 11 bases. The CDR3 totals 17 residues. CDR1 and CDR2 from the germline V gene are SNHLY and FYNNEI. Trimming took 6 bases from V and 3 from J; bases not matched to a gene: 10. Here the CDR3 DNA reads TGTGCCAGCAGCTTCGGGACAGGGGGTTCTTATGGAAACACCATATATTTT. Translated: CASSFGTGGSYGNTIYF. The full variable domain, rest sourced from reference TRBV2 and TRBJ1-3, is EPEVTQTPSHQVTQMGQEVILRCVPISNHLYFYWYRQILGQKVEFLVSFYNNEISEKSEIFDDQFSVERPDGSNFTLKIRSTKLEDSAMYFCASSFGTGGSYGNTIYFGEGSWLTVV.

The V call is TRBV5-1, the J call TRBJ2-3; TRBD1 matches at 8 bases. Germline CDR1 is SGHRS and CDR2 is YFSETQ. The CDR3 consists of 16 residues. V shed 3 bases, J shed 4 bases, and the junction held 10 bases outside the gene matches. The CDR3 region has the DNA TGCGCCAGCAGCTGGAGCCCAGGGGGCGTTTCAGATACGCAGTATTTT. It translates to CASSWSPGGVSDTQYF.

CDR3 region: CASSFKGSGDTQYF. Written as DNA, the CDR3 is TGTGCCAGCAGCTTCAAGGGGAGCGGGGATACGCAGTATTTT. The chain links TRBV7-9 to TRBJ2-3; possible D gene TRBD2, 6 bases. The CDR3 loop spans 14 amino acids. CDR1 is SEHNR and CDR2 is FQNEAQ in the germline V gene (reference sequence). Trimming removed 3 bases at V and 6 bases at J, with 13 bases between.

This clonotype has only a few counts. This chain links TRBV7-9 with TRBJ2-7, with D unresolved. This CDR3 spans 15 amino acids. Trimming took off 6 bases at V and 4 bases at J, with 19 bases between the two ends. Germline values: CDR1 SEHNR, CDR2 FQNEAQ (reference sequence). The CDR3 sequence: CASSHKFGYGYEQYF. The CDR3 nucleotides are TGTGCCAGCAGTCATAAGTTTGGGTACGGGTACGAGCAGTACTTC.

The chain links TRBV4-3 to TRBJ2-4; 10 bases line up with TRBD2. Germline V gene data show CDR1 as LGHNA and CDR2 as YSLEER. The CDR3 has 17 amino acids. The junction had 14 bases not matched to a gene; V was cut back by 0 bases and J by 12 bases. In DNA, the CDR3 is TGCGCCAGCAGCCAAGATATCCTGGTGGCTAGCGGGAGTCGTCAGTACTTC. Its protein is CASSQDILVASGSRQYF.

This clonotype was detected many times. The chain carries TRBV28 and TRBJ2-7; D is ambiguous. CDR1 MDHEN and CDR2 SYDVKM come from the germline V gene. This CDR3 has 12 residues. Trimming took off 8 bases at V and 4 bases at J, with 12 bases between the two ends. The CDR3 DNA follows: TGTGCCAGCTCGGGCTTGGGATACGAGCAGTACTTC. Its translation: CASSGLGYEQYF.

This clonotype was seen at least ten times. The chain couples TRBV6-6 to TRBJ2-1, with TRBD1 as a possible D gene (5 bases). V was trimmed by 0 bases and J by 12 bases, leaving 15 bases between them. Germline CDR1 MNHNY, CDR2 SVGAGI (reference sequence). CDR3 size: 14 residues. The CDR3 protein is CASSYSSQGDSQFF. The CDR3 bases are TGTGCCAGCAGTTACTCGTCCCAGGGCGATTCGCAGTTCTTC.

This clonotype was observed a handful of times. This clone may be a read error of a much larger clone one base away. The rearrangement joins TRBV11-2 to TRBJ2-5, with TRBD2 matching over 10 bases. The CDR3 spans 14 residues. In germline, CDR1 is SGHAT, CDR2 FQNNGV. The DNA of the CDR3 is TGTGCCAGCGCATCCGGGACTAGCGAAGAGACCCTGTACTTC. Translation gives CASASGTSEETLYF. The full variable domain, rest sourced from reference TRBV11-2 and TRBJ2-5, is EAGVAQSPRYKIIEKRQSVAFWCNPISGHATLYWYQQILGQGPKLLIQFQNNGVVDDSQLPKDRFSAERLKGVDSTLKIQPAKLEDSAVYLCASASGTSEETLYFGPGTRLLVL.

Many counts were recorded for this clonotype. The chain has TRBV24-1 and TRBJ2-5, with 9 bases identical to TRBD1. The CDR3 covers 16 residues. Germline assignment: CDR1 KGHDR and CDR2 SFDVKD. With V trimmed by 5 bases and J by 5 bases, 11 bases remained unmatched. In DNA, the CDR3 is TGTGCCACCAGTGTAGGACAGGGGTACCGGGGGGAGACCCAGTACTTC. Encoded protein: CATSVGQGYRGETQYF.

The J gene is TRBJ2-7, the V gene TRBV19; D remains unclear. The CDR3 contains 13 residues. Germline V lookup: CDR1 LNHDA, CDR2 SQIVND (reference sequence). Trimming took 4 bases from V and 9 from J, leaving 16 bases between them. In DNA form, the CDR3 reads TGTGCCAGTAGTAGTATGATGGACCCCACGCAGTACTTC. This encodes CASSSMMDPTQYF.

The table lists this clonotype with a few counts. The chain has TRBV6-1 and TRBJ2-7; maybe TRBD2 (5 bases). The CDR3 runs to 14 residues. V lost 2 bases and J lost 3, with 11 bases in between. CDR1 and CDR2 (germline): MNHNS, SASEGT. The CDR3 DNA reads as TGTGCCAGCAGTGAAAATCCTGCGGGCTACGAGCAGTACTTC. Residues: CASSENPAGYEQYF.

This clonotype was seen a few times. Here the CDR3 DNA reads TGCGCCAGCAGCTCGGGGACTAGCGGAGGGGATACGCAGTATTTT. Residues: CASSSGTSGGDTQYF. The V and J genes are TRBV5-1 and TRBJ2-3; 11 nucleotides agree with TRBD2. J gave up 6 bases and V 3 bases, and 6 bases lay outside the gene matches. This CDR3 comprises 15 residues. The germline CDR1 and CDR2 sequences are SGHRS and YFSETQ.

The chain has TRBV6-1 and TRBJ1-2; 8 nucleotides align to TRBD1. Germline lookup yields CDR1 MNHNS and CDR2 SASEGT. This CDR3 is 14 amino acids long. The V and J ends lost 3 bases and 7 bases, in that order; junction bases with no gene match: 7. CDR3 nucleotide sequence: TGTGCCAGCAGTGAGAGGCAGGGGGCTAGTGGCTACACCTTC. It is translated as CASSERQGASGYTF.

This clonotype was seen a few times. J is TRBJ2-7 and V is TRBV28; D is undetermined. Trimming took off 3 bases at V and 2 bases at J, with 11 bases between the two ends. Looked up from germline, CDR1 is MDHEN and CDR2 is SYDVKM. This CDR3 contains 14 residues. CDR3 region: CASSFEGFTYEQYF. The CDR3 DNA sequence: TGTGCCAGCAGTTTTGAAGGGTTTACCTACGAGCAGTACTTC.

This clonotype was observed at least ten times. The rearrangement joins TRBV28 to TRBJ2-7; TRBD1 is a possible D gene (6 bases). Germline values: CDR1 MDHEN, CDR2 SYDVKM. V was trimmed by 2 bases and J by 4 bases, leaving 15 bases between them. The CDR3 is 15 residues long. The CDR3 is CASSLGFRGAYEQYF. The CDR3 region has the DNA TGTGCCAGCAGTTTAGGGTTCAGGGGTGCATACGAGCAGTACTTC.

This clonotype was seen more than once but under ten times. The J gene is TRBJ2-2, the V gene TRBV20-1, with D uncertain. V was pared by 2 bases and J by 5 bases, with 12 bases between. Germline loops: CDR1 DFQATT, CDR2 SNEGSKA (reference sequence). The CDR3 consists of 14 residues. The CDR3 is CSARHPQATGELFF. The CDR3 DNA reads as TGCAGTGCTAGACACCCTCAAGCAACCGGGGAGCTGTTTTTT.

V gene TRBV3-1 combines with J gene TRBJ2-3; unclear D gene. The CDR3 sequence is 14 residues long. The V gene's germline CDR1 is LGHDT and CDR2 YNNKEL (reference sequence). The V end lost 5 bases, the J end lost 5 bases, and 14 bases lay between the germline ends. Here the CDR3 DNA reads TGTGCCAGCAGCAAAAGGAGCTCACAAGATACGCAGTATTTT. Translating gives CASSKRSSQDTQYF.

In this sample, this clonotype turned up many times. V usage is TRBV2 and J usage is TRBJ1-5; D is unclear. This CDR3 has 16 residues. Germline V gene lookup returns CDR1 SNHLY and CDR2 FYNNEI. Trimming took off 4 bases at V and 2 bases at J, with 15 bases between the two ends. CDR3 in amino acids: CASSGSVRLRNQPQHF. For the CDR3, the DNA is TGTGCCAGCAGTGGATCGGTCAGGCTACGCAATCAGCCCCAGCATTTT.